This is a list of T cell receptor beta chains from one sample in a study of blood T cell repertoires in COVID-19. TCRdb's table, derived via immunoSEQ multiplex PCR, lists solely in-frame clones and lacks some. The sample has 260,000 or so clones; approximately 86% are singletons. The sequenced sample was peripheral blood. These receptors were taken from a human donor in a cohort sampled during active COVID-19. The CDR3 runs from the conserved cysteine through the conserved F or W. The order of the fields is V gene, clone size, D gene, J gene, CDR3 protein, CDR3 DNA. The D gene is left open where the match is weak. Clone size is stated in some rows and not others, as once, few, many or a class when expanded.

TRBV19	NA	TRBD1	TRBJ1-5	CASSPRDREWSNQPQHF	TGTGCCAGTAGTCCAAGGGACAGGGAATGGAGCAATCAGCCCCAGCATTTT
TRBV6-5	NA	TRBD1	TRBJ2-7	CASRDRGIEQYF	TGTGCCAGCAGGGACAGGGGCATCGAGCAGTACTTC
TRBV3-1/TRBV3-2	NA	NA	TRBJ2-3	CASSQVETPDETTLAITQYF	TGTGCCAGCAGCCAAGTCGAAACCCCCGACGAGACAACTCTAGCAATTACGCAGTATTTT
TRBV9	NA	NA	TRBJ2-5	CASSVGGLLQETQYF	TGTGCCAGCAGCGTGGGGGGTTTACTCCAAGAGACCCAGTACTTC
TRBV5-8	NA	TRBD1	TRBJ1-3	CASSRGQGYGNTIYF	TGTGCCAGCAGCCGGGGACAGGGTTACGGAAACACCATATATTTT
TRBV7-2	few	TRBD1	TRBJ2-1	CASNVPGQGAINEQFF	TGTGCCAGCAACGTACCGGGACAGGGGGCAATTAATGAGCAGTTCTTC
TRBV3-1/TRBV3-2	once	TRBD1	TRBJ2-7	CASSQKGQGGHEQYF	TGTGCCAGCAGCCAAAAGGGACAGGGTGGGCACGAGCAGTACTTC
TRBV7-2	NA	NA	TRBJ1-3	CATHRDKGNTIYF	TGTGCCACCCACCGGGACAAAGGAAACACCATATATTTT
TRBV11-2	once	TRBD2	TRBJ2-7	CASTPGGSSYEQYF	TGTGCCAGCACCCCAGGCGGGAGCTCCTACGAGCAGTACTTC
TRBV4-2	NA	TRBD2	TRBJ2-7	CASSQGTSEYEQYF	TGTGCCAGCAGCCAAGGTACTAGCGAATACGAGCAGTACTTC
TRBV4-3	NA	TRBD2	TRBJ2-7	CASSPGLAESSYEQYF	TGCGCCAGCAGCCCAGGACTAGCGGAGAGCTCCTACGAGCAGTACTTC
TRBV19	NA	TRBD1	TRBJ1-5	CASSDRRDRISQPQHF	TGTGCCAGTAGTGATCGCCGGGACAGGATTAGTCAGCCCCAGCATTTT
TRBV7-2	once	TRBD2	TRBJ2-5	CASSSASGGGQETQYF	TGTGCCAGCAGCTCCGCTTCGGGGGGGGGCCAAGAGACCCAGTACTTC
TRBV10-3	NA	TRBD1	TRBJ2-3	CAISTLRQGVADTQYF	TGTGCCATCAGCACACTTCGACAGGGTGTCGCAGATACGCAGTATTTT
TRBV6-5	NA	NA	TRBJ2-7	CASSSVYEQYF	TGTGCCAGCTCGTCGGTCTACGAGCAGTACTTC
TRBV28	NA	NA	TRBJ1-2	CASRDVGGRPNYGYTF	TGTGCCAGCAGGGATGTGGGAGGCAGACCCAACTATGGCTACACCTTC
TRBV7-2	NA	TRBD1	TRBJ1-1	CASRKDRDTEAFF	TGTGCCAGCAGAAAGGACAGGGACACTGAAGCTTTCTTT
TRBV25-1	once	NA	TRBJ1-5	CASSGTGTQPQHF	TGTGCCAGCAGTGGTACAGGGACTCAGCCCCAGCATTTT